This T cell receptor beta chain was sequenced during a study of T cells in Graves' hyperthyroidism and ophthalmopathy. Used for diagnoses were clinical symptoms, serum thyroxine and TRAb, thyroid ultrasound and orbital computed tomography. PBMCs were obtained from 10 ml fresh peripheral blood. The CDR3 is 13 residues long. V was pared by 3 bases and J by 1 base, with 6 bases between. This clonotype was recorded at least ten times. There were TCR beta CDR3 regions amplified from RNA transcripts. A first-round RT-PCR of the TCR CDR3 used the HTBI primer set. Each CDR3 protein gets one entry after TCRdb re-called the multiplex PCR reads with MiXCR. The sample has roughly 300,000 distinct CDR3 sequences, roughly 23% seen once; the top ten hold 50%.

The sequenced sample consisted of blood. The receptor comes from a woman aged 45-65 years with Graves' hyperthyroidism. The rearrangement links TRBV12-3 or TRBV12-4 to TRBJ1-1, with no clear D. CDR3 DNA: TGTGCCAGCAGTTTGTCACAGAACACTGAAGCTTTCTTT. Amino acid sequence: CASSLSQNTEAFF.